This TCR beta chain was identified during a study of response to subunit inactivated influenza vaccine. Study-level findings and limits: Each seasonal influenza vaccination recruits few new T cells, the authors suggested.

Deletions cut 4 bases from V and 0 bases from J, with 9 bases between. The CDR3 runs to 14 residues. Per germline, CDR1 MGHRA and CDR2 YSYEKL. Details on this clonotype: Its specificity is not known.

MiXCR, applied by TCRdb to the RT-PCR reads, yields one record per CDR3 protein. The sample holds about 700,000 distinct CDR3 sequences, approximately 13% seen once. This sequence joins TRBV4-1 and TRBJ1-1; no firm D call. The receptor comes from a middle-aged man who received an inactivated influenza vaccine. Here the sequenced sample was PBMCs from blood, taken approximately 15 days before vaccination. CDR3 amino acids: CASSPERLNTEAFF. The CDR3 bases are TGCGCCAGCAGCCCGGAGCGTCTGAACACTGAAGCTTTCTTT.